The rows below give T cell receptor beta chains drawn from one sample of a study of CD8 T cell repertoires and HIV-1 epitope variants. Generated by immunoSEQ multiplex PCR, the TCRdb table keeps only in-frame clones and is missing some. The table includes 90,000 or so clones, 70% to 75% detected once. Material: uncultured baseline CD8+ T cells from peripheral blood mononuclear cells (PBMCs). Every receptor here comes from a male donor with HIV. Each CDR3 is given with its conserved first and last residue. A D gene is named only where the DNA matches it firmly. Expanded clones get a size class; other rows say once, few or many, or leave the size out.

j_call: TRBJ2-1; d_call: .; clone_size: .; v_call: TRBV7-9; cdr3_aa: CASSPAWADEQFF; cdr3_nt: TGTGCCAGCAGCCCCGCGTGGGCGGATGAGCAGTTCTTC
j_call: TRBJ1-6; d_call: TRBD1; clone_size: .; v_call: TRBV28; cdr3_aa: CASSGDRGSYSPLHF; cdr3_nt: TGTGCCAGCAGTGGAGACAGGGGGTCTTATTCACCCCTCCACTTT
j_call: TRBJ2-7; d_call: .; clone_size: .; v_call: TRBV28; cdr3_aa: CASEHGRYEQYF; cdr3_nt: TGTGCCAGCGAGCATGGTCGCTACGAGCAGTACTTC
j_call: TRBJ1-1; d_call: .; clone_size: .; v_call: TRBV6-6; cdr3_aa: CASRAPEGIMNTEAFF; cdr3_nt: TGTGCCAGCAGGGCCCCTGAAGGGATCATGAACACTGAAGCTTTCTTT
j_call: TRBJ1-5; d_call: .; clone_size: many; v_call: TRBV6-5; cdr3_aa: CASSPYSNQPQHF; cdr3_nt: TGTGCCAGCAGCCCGTATAGCAATCAGCCCCAGCATTTT
j_call: TRBJ2-1; d_call: TRBD2; clone_size: .; v_call: TRBV7-8; cdr3_aa: CASSTLGGGSLGGNEQFF; cdr3_nt: TGTGCCAGCAGCACCTTAGGAGGCGGGAGCTTAGGTGGGAATGAGCAGTTCTTC
j_call: TRBJ2-1; d_call: TRBD2; clone_size: .; v_call: TRBV10-3; cdr3_aa: CAINLGTSGNNEQFF; cdr3_nt: TGTGCCATCAACCTCGGGACTAGCGGGAACAATGAGCAGTTCTTC
j_call: TRBJ2-1; d_call: TRBD2; clone_size: many; v_call: TRBV27; cdr3_aa: CASSRAGGVLGNEQFF; cdr3_nt: TGTGCCAGCAGTAGAGCGGGAGGGGTATTGGGCAATGAGCAGTTCTTC
j_call: TRBJ2-5; d_call: TRBD1; clone_size: .; v_call: TRBV10-3; cdr3_aa: CAISDGRGPSETQYF; cdr3_nt: TGTGCCATCAGTGATGGAAGGGGGCCGTCGGAGACCCAGTACTTC
j_call: TRBJ1-4; d_call: TRBD1; clone_size: .; v_call: TRBV25-1; cdr3_aa: CASSERTGISEKLFF; cdr3_nt: TGTGCCAGCAGTGAACGGACAGGGATCAGTGAAAAACTGTTTTTT
j_call: TRBJ1-2; d_call: .; clone_size: .; v_call: TRBV6-1; cdr3_aa: CASSSDRFYGYTF; cdr3_nt: TGTGCCAGCAGCTCCGACAGGTTCTATGGCTACACCTTC
j_call: TRBJ2-5; d_call: .; clone_size: .; v_call: TRBV6-6; cdr3_aa: CASTFGTLQETQYF; cdr3_nt: TGTGCCAGTACCTTTGGGACCCTTCAAGAGACCCAGTACTTC
j_call: TRBJ2-7; d_call: TRBD2; clone_size: .; v_call: TRBV2; cdr3_aa: CASRERGRFYEQYF; cdr3_nt: TGTGCCAGCAGAGAGCGGGGTAGATTCTACGAGCAGTACTTC
j_call: TRBJ2-6; d_call: TRBD1; clone_size: .; v_call: TRBV6-4; cdr3_aa: CASSASDRGAGANVLTF; cdr3_nt: TGTGCCAGCAGTGCCTCCGACAGGGGGGCTGGGGCCAACGTCCTGACTTTC
j_call: TRBJ2-1; d_call: .; clone_size: few; v_call: TRBV2; cdr3_aa: CASTYTSYNEQFF; cdr3_nt: TGTGCCAGCACTTATACCTCCTACAATGAGCAGTTCTTC
j_call: TRBJ2-7; d_call: .; clone_size: .; v_call: TRBV2; cdr3_aa: CASSQPAPDEQYF; cdr3_nt: TGTGCCAGCAGCCAGCCCGCTCCGGACGAGCAGTACTTC
j_call: TRBJ2-5; d_call: .; clone_size: .; v_call: TRBV5-1; cdr3_aa: CASSWMEGAEQETQYF; cdr3_nt: TGCGCCAGCAGCTGGATGGAGGGGGCCGAGCAAGAGACCCAGTACTTC
j_call: TRBJ2-7; d_call: .; clone_size: .; v_call: TRBV5-1; cdr3_aa: CASSLDSYYEQYF; cdr3_nt: TGCGCCAGCAGCTTGGACAGTTACTACGAGCAGTACTTC
j_call: TRBJ1-3; d_call: TRBD1; clone_size: once; v_call: TRBV13; cdr3_aa: CASSWVADRDGNTIYF; cdr3_nt: TGTGCCAGCAGCTGGGTCGCAGACAGGGATGGAAACACCATATATTTT
j_call: TRBJ1-2; d_call: .; clone_size: few; v_call: TRBV19; cdr3_aa: CASSLGLNYGYTF; cdr3_nt: TGTGCCAGTAGTCTAGGGCTTAACTATGGCTACACCTTC
j_call: TRBJ2-7; d_call: .; clone_size: .; v_call: TRBV6-5; cdr3_aa: CASSFGAGNYEQYF; cdr3_nt: TGTGCCAGCAGTTTTGGGGCGGGTAACTACGAGCAGTACTTC
j_call: TRBJ2-2; d_call: .; clone_size: .; v_call: TRBV7-8; cdr3_aa: CASSLRLQNTGELFF; cdr3_nt: TGTGCCAGCAGCTTACGGCTGCAGAACACCGGGGAGCTGTTTTTT
j_call: TRBJ1-1; d_call: .; clone_size: .; v_call: TRBV15; cdr3_aa: CATSRGLNTEAFF; cdr3_nt: TGTGCCACCAGCAGGGGCCTGAACACTGAAGCTTTCTTT
j_call: TRBJ2-5; d_call: TRBD1; clone_size: .; v_call: TRBV28; cdr3_aa: CASSSTGSYQETQYF; cdr3_nt: TGTGCCAGCAGTTCGACAGGGTCCTACCAAGAGACCCAGTACTTC
j_call: TRBJ2-5; d_call: .; clone_size: .; v_call: TRBV5-6; cdr3_aa: CASSPEIRETQYF; cdr3_nt: TGTGCCAGCAGCCCTGAGATAAGAGAGACCCAGTACTTC
j_call: TRBJ2-3; d_call: .; clone_size: medium-sized; v_call: TRBV4-3; cdr3_aa: CASSQDRPSRADTQYF; cdr3_nt: TGCGCCAGCAGCCAAGACCGGCCCAGTAGGGCGGATACGCAGTATTTT
j_call: TRBJ2-6; d_call: .; clone_size: .; v_call: TRBV5-1; cdr3_aa: CASTFDTPGANVLTF; cdr3_nt: TGCGCCAGCACCTTTGACACTCCTGGGGCCAACGTCCTGACTTTC
j_call: TRBJ1-1; d_call: .; clone_size: .; v_call: TRBV4-2; cdr3_aa: CASSPPGAGSNGGEAFF; cdr3_nt: TGTGCCAGCAGCCCCCCAGGGGCAGGATCGAACGGAGGTGAAGCTTTCTTT
j_call: TRBJ1-1; d_call: TRBD1; clone_size: .; v_call: TRBV19; cdr3_aa: CASTDRDRFKAFF; cdr3_nt: TGTGCCAGTACCGACAGGGACCGATTTAAAGCTTTCTTT
j_call: TRBJ2-5; d_call: .; clone_size: .; v_call: TRBV6-5; cdr3_aa: CASSYDGGGRETQYF; cdr3_nt: TGTGCCAGCAGTTACGATGGGGGGGGGCGCGAGACCCAGTACTTC
j_call: TRBJ2-3; d_call: TRBD2; clone_size: .; v_call: TRBV19; cdr3_aa: CASSIPLVGLASDTQYF; cdr3_nt: TGTGCCAGTAGTATCCCCCTCGTCGGACTAGCGTCGGATACGCAGTATTTT
j_call: TRBJ2-3; d_call: TRBD2; clone_size: .; v_call: TRBV7-2; cdr3_aa: CASSVSGLAGGADTQYF; cdr3_nt: TGTGCCAGCAGCGTATCGGGACTAGCGGGGGGCGCAGATACGCAGTATTTT
j_call: TRBJ2-1; d_call: .; clone_size: .; v_call: TRBV18; cdr3_aa: CASSAGSYNEQFF; cdr3_nt: TGTGCCAGCTCAGCTGGCTCCTACAATGAGCAGTTCTTC
j_call: TRBJ1-4; d_call: .; clone_size: few; v_call: TRBV29-1; cdr3_aa: CSVKRGGASEKLFF; cdr3_nt: TGCAGCGTCAAAAGGGGGGGCGCGAGTGAAAAACTGTTTTTT
j_call: TRBJ2-5; d_call: .; clone_size: once; v_call: TRBV4-3; cdr3_aa: CASSVRNRAQETQYF; cdr3_nt: TGCGCCAGCAGCGTCAGGAACAGGGCGCAAGAGACCCAGTACTTC
j_call: TRBJ1-1; d_call: TRBD1; clone_size: few; v_call: TRBV5-6; cdr3_aa: CASSTGGGPTEAFF; cdr3_nt: TGTGCCAGCAGTACAGGGGGCGGCCCAACTGAAGCTTTCTTT
j_call: TRBJ2-6; d_call: .; clone_size: .; v_call: TRBV5-4; cdr3_aa: CASSLEGRPGANVLTF; cdr3_nt: TGTGCCAGCAGCTTGGAGGGACGTCCTGGGGCCAACGTCCTGACTTTC
j_call: TRBJ2-1; d_call: .; clone_size: .; v_call: TRBV10-1; cdr3_aa: CASSDPGANNEQFF; cdr3_nt: TGCGCCAGCAGTGATCCAGGGGCCAACAATGAGCAGTTCTTC
j_call: TRBJ1-1; d_call: TRBD1; clone_size: .; v_call: TRBV14; cdr3_aa: CASSPWTGDIHAEAFF; cdr3_nt: TGTGCCAGCAGCCCCTGGACAGGGGATATTCACGCTGAAGCTTTCTTT
j_call: TRBJ2-5; d_call: TRBD2; clone_size: .; v_call: TRBV10-3; cdr3_aa: CAITGGRGETQYF; cdr3_nt: TGTGCCATCACCGGCGGGAGAGGAGAGACCCAGTACTTC
j_call: TRBJ1-5; d_call: TRBD1; clone_size: .; v_call: TRBV19; cdr3_aa: CASSNRGPNQPQHF; cdr3_nt: TGTGCCAGTAGTAACAGGGGGCCTAATCAGCCCCAGCATTTT
j_call: TRBJ1-2; d_call: .; clone_size: few; v_call: TRBV6-5; cdr3_aa: CASSQGADYGYTF; cdr3_nt: TGTGCCAGCAGCCAAGGGGCGGACTATGGCTACACCTTC
j_call: TRBJ2-2; d_call: TRBD2; clone_size: .; v_call: TRBV29-1; cdr3_aa: CSAILAANTGELFF; cdr3_nt: TGCAGCGCCATCCTAGCGGCGAACACCGGGGAGCTGTTTTTT
j_call: TRBJ2-3; d_call: .; clone_size: .; v_call: TRBV28; cdr3_aa: CASSSETRRDTQYF; cdr3_nt: TGTGCCAGCAGTTCAGAGACTAGGAGGGATACGCAGTATTTT